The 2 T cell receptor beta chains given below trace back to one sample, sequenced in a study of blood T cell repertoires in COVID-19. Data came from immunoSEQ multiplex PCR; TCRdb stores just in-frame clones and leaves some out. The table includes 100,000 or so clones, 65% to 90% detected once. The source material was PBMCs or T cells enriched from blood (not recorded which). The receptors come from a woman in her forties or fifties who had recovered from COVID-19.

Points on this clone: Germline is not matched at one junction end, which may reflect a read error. The CDR3 DNA reads as TGTGCCAGTAGTCGCGGGGGCACGGATACGCAGTATTTT. Translated, it gives CASSRGGTDTQYF. The chain carries TRBV19 and TRBJ2-3; possibly TRBD2 for D (7 bases). The CDR3 is 13 residues long. Germline CDR1 and CDR2: LNHDA and SQIVND (reference sequence).

CDR3 DNA sequence: TGTGCCAGCAGTCGCCCGGGACAGGGGCTATACGAGCAGTACTTC. Its protein is CASSRPGQGLYEQYF. V usage is TRBV5-5 and J usage is TRBJ2-7; 10 positions agree with TRBD1. Germline-derived CDR1 and CDR2 are SGHKS and YYEKEE (reference sequence). The CDR3 consists of 15 residues. V lost 5 bases and J lost 4; bases outside the gene matches: 9.